This passage covers 10 T cell receptor beta chains from one sample sequenced in a study of vaccination and CD4 T cells after COVID-19. These receptors' targets are unknown. Scientists ran DNA taken from cultured CD4+ T cells through the Oncomine TCR Beta short-read assay for sequencing. TCRdb passed the PCR reads through MiXCR, listing each CDR3 protein once. The sample shows about 18,000 distinct CDR3 sequences, 60% to 80% of them seen only once. Documented treatment: roughly 11-day PBMC culture with coronavirus spike peptide pools or control peptides (ViraFEST assay). The sequenced material came from CD4+ T cells from blood, cultured in vitro. The receptors stem from a human donor who had recovered from COVID-19.

This chain links TRBV28 with TRBJ1-5; D is undetermined. Trimming shortened V by 7 bases and J by 4 bases, and 17 bases separated the two germline ends. The V gene's germline CDR1 is MDHEN and CDR2 SYDVKM. The CDR3 is made up of 15 amino acids. The CDR3 spells CASTIDGPGNQPQHF. DNA for the CDR3: TGTGCCAGCACCATAGACGGTCCTGGGAATCAGCCCCAGCATTTT.

This clonotype was recorded a few times. The chain links TRBV21-1 to TRBJ2-7. TRBV21-1 is recorded as a pseudogene. This CDR3 contains 13 residues. In DNA form, the CDR3 reads TGTGCCAGCACCAATCAGGTGGATCACGAGCAGTACTTC. Translated, it gives CASTNQVDHEQYF.

This sequence joins TRBV2 and TRBJ1-2; no definite D call. From germline, CDR1 is SNHLY and CDR2 FYNNEI. V lost 3 bases, J lost 4 bases, and 18 bases lay in between. This CDR3 contains 16 residues. The DNA for the CDR3 is TGTGCCAGCAGTGACCTCAGCCCGGGGAGACTCTATGGCTACACCTTC. It codes for CASSDLSPGRLYGYTF.

This CDR3 reads CASGGRVRLPPSPGAFF. The CDR3 DNA follows: TGTGCCAGCGGGGGGAGGGTGAGACTCCCCCCCTCCCCAGGAGCTTTCTTT. The V gene is TRBV21-1, the J gene TRBJ1-1. TRBV21-1 is a pseudogene. This CDR3 is built from 17 residues.

V gene TRBV6-1 combines with J gene TRBJ1-2; unclear D gene. The CDR3 length is 14 residues. Germline-derived CDR1 and CDR2 are MNHNS and SASEGT. Deletions cut 7 bases from V and 2 bases from J, with 14 bases between. The CDR3 nucleotides read TGTGCCAGCAAGTTGTCCGAGGACAACTATGGCTACACCTTC. It specifies CASKLSEDNYGYTF.

J is TRBJ1-2 and V is TRBV19; no definite D call. This CDR3 spans 13 amino acids. The germline V and J ends were trimmed by 3 bases and 3 bases, with 8 bases remaining between them. The germline gives CDR1 LNHDA, CDR2 SQIVND (reference sequence). The CDR3 coding sequence is TGTGCCAGTAGTATGAGCCGGGACTATGGCTACACCTTC. Its protein product is CASSMSRDYGYTF.

The CDR3: CASSLQGGQPQHF. CDR3 nucleotide sequence: TGTGCCAGCAGCTTACAGGGCGGTCAGCCCCAGCATTTT. The chain recombines TRBV7-2 with TRBJ1-5; D is perhaps TRBD1 (5 bases). The CDR3 sequence is 13 residues long. Germline CDR1 reads SGHTA; CDR2 reads FQGNSA. Trimming shortened V by 2 bases and J by 6 bases, and 8 bases separated the two germline ends.

This clonotype was seen once. Because the CDR3's place on the DNA is in doubt, the DNA is left out and the CDR3 is given as listed by TCRdb. This chain links TRBV7-5 with TRBJ2-7. TRBV7-5 is a pseudogene. The CDR3 region is 17 residues in length, termini included. The CDR3 sequence: CISVPEASCRPAFEQYF.

This chain connects TRBV10-3 to TRBJ1-1, with D perhaps TRBD1 (5 bases). Germline V gene data show CDR1 as ENHRY and CDR2 as SYGVKD. V was trimmed by 3 bases and J by 5 bases, leaving 19 bases between them. The CDR3 runs 16 residues. CDR3 region: CAISDGLVGDGTEAFF. CDR3 DNA: TGTGCCATCAGTGATGGCCTCGTGGGGGACGGAACTGAAGCTTTCTTT.

This chain joins TRBV27 and TRBJ1-2; 7 positions match TRBD1. CDR1 and CDR2 from the germline V gene are MNHEY and SMNVEV (reference sequence). The CDR3 totals 15 residues. The V gene end was trimmed by 5 bases and the J gene end by 2 bases; junction bases not matched to a gene: 8. This chain's CDR3 is CASSKDRLVNYGYTF. The DNA for the CDR3 is TGTGCCAGCAGTAAGGACAGGCTCGTCAACTATGGCTACACCTTC.